A selection of T cell receptor beta chains follows, all from one sample in a study of blood T cell repertoires in COVID-19. Assay: immunoSEQ multiplex PCR; the TCRdb copy retains only in-frame clones and omits some. The sample has about 140,000 clones; 75% to 90% are singletons. The material sequenced was peripheral blood. The receptor set was obtained from a man aged 50 to 59 who had recovered from COVID-19. CDR3s include the opening cysteine and the closing phenylalanine or tryptophan. The D gene is left open where the match is weak. The size field is filled for only some rows; it gives once, few, many or a size class.

d_call j_call cdr3_length v_call clone_size cdr3_aa cdr3_nt
. TRBJ2-1 16 TRBV5-5 . CASSLQAASSYNEQFF TGTGCCAGCAGCTTGCAGGCAGCCAGCTCCTACAATGAGCAGTTCTTC
TRBD1 TRBJ1-1 16 TRBV4-3 . CASSQGGQGMGTEAFF TGCGCCAGCAGCCAAGGGGGACAGGGGATGGGTACTGAAGCTTTCTTT
TRBD1 TRBJ2-1 14 TRBV3-1/TRBV3-2 . CASRNRGSYNEQFF TGTGCCAGCAGAAACAGGGGTTCCTACAATGAGCAGTTCTTC
TRBD2 TRBJ2-5 14 TRBV7-3 . CASSSGLAEETQYF TGTGCCAGCAGCTCCGGACTAGCGGAAGAGACCCAGTACTTC
. TRBJ2-7 14 TRBV7-9 . CASSETGGPYEQYF TGTGCCAGCAGCGAAACGGGGGGCCCCTACGAGCAGTACTTC
. TRBJ1-2 15 TRBV7-2 . CASSPWGGRDYGYTF TGTGCCAGCAGCCCCTGGGGGGGGCGCGACTATGGCTACACCTTC
TRBD2 TRBJ2-7 14 TRBV7-9 once CASSLSTSVDEQYF TGTGCCAGCAGCTTATCAACTAGCGTCGACGAGCAGTACTTC
. TRBJ2-3 15 TRBV9 . CASSLDSSGTDTQYF TGTGCCAGCAGCCTAGATTCGTCTGGCACAGATACGCAGTATTTT
. TRBJ1-5 15 TRBV3-1/TRBV3-2 . CASSQGYSYNQPQHF TGTGCCAGCAGCCAAGGGTACAGTTACAATCAGCCCCAGCATTTT
TRBD1 TRBJ1-2 16 TRBV18 . CASSPLSRDSNYGYTF TGTGCCAGCTCACCATTATCCCGGGACAGCAACTATGGCTACACCTTC
TRBD2 TRBJ2-3 15 TRBV27 . CASSVGTSGTDTQYF TGTGCCAGCAGTGTCGGGACTAGCGGTACAGATACGCAGTATTTT
. TRBJ1-2 12 TRBV9 . CASSVARGGYTF TGTGCCAGCAGCGTAGCTCGCGGAGGCTACACCTTC
TRBD1 TRBJ1-3 14 TRBV30 . CAWSVGQGANTIYF TGTGCCTGGAGTGTAGGTCAGGGGGCTAACACCATATATTTT
. TRBJ2-1 15 TRBV6-5 . CASRISGTSYNEQFF TGTGCCAGCAGGATTAGCGGTACCTCCTACAATGAGCAGTTCTTC
. TRBJ1-1 16 TRBV18 . CASSPRGELWDTEAFF TGTGCCAGCTCACCACGCGGGGAATTATGGGACACTGAAGCTTTCTTT
. TRBJ1-3 14 TRBV29-1 few CSVGETSSGNTIYF TGCAGCGTGGGAGAAACTTCCTCGGGAAACACCATATATTTT
TRBD1 TRBJ1-1 13 TRBV6-5 . CASRQGLGTEAFF TGTGCCAGCCGACAGGGGCTAGGGACTGAAGCTTTCTTT
TRBD1 TRBJ2-5 13 TRBV7-2 . CATNQGARETQYF TGTGCCACCAATCAGGGGGCGCGAGAGACCCAGTACTTC
TRBD1 TRBJ2-7 15 TRBV9 . CASSPGQGGPYEQYF TGTGCCAGCAGCCCCGGACAGGGCGGTCCCTACGAGCAGTACTTC
. TRBJ1-2 17 TRBV19 . CASTYRQGFGPNYGYTF TGTGCCAGTACCTACCGCCAGGGTTTCGGACCCAACTATGGCTACACCTTC
TRBD2 TRBJ2-5 15 TRBV2 . CASSVPSGGQETQYF TGTGCCAGCAGTGTCCCTAGCGGGGGACAAGAGACCCAGTACTTC
TRBD2 TRBJ2-3 16 TRBV19 . CASSMIGGVTTDTQYF TGTGCCAGTAGTATGATCGGGGGGGTGACCACAGATACGCAGTATTTT
TRBD1 TRBJ2-3 16 TRBV5-1 . CASSFGIRGRTDTQYF TGCGCCAGCAGTTTTGGGATCAGGGGGCGGACAGATACGCAGTATTTT
. TRBJ1-2 14 TRBV7-2 many CASSLYTANYGYTF TGTGCCAGCAGCTTATATACAGCTAACTATGGCTACACCTTC
. TRBJ1-4 15 TRBV15 . CATSEPGTTNEKLFF TGTGCCACCAGCGAGCCAGGGACAACTAATGAAAAACTGTTTTTT
TRBD1 TRBJ1-1 14 TRBV9 . CASSANDRGTEAFF TGTGCCAGCAGCGCAAACGACAGGGGCACTGAAGCTTTCTTT
TRBD1 TRBJ2-7 16 TRBV4-1 . CASSSTGTGGAYEQYF TGCGCCAGCAGCTCTACCGGGACAGGGGGCGCCTACGAGCAGTACTTC
. TRBJ2-1 14 TRBV5-4 once CASSLSLRNNEQFF TGTGCCAGCAGCTTGAGTCTTAGAAACAATGAGCAGTTCTTC
. TRBJ2-3 14 TRBV5-5 . CASSLGGPGDTQYF TGTGCCAGCAGCTTAGGTGGGCCGGGGGATACGCAGTATTTT
. TRBJ1-5 16 TRBV27 few CASSPAGGNSNQPQHF TGTGCCAGCAGTCCGGCGGGGGGTAATAGCAATCAGCCCCAGCATTTT
. TRBJ2-5 12 TRBV29-1 . CSVESPGETQYF TGCAGCGTTGAATCCCCGGGGGAGACCCAGTACTTC
. TRBJ1-2 16 TRBV19 . CASSWGRKTANYGYTF TGTGCCAGTAGTTGGGGGAGGAAGACTGCTAACTATGGCTACACCTTC
. TRBJ1-4 15 TRBV4-3 . CASSQWTEANEKLFF TGCGCCAGCAGCCAGTGGACAGAGGCTAATGAAAAACTGTTTTTT
. TRBJ1-2 12 TRBV7-2 . CASSLESYGYTF TGTGCCAGCAGCTTAGAGAGCTATGGCTACACCTTC
TRBD2 TRBJ2-1 16 TRBV19 . CASSNRRGVYQGEQFF TGTGCCAGTAGTAACCGGCGGGGGGTCTACCAGGGTGAGCAGTTCTTC
. TRBJ2-3 11 TRBV30 . CAWGGPDTQYF TGTGCCTGGGGGGGGCCAGATACGCAGTATTTT
. TRBJ1-1 14 TRBV5-1 few CASSSEEGDTEAFF TGCGCCAGCAGCTCTGAAGAAGGGGACACTGAAGCTTTCTTT
TRBD1 TRBJ1-2 15 TRBV19 . CASSMQTGPSYGYTF TGTGCCAGTAGTATGCAGACAGGGCCCTCCTATGGCTACACCTTC
. TRBJ2-7 13 TRBV2 . CANGQGNSYEQYF TGTGCCAATGGTCAGGGAAATTCCTACGAGCAGTACTTC
TRBD2 TRBJ2-6 18 TRBV5-4 . CASSPGRGKGSGANVLTF TGTGCCAGCAGCCCCGGGAGGGGGAAAGGGTCTGGGGCCAACGTCCTGACTTTC
TRBD1 TRBJ1-4 14 TRBV9 . CASTPTGGVEKLFF TGTGCCAGCACACCGACAGGGGGCGTTGAAAAACTGTTTTTT
TRBD1 TRBJ2-1 21 TRBV6-2/TRBV6-3 few CASSTRFLGTGIRFAYNEQFF TGTGCCAGCAGTACTCGGTTTCTCGGGACAGGGATACGTTTTGCCTACAATGAGCAGTTCTTC
. TRBJ1-6 14 TRBV7-9 . CASSFGTRDSPLHF TGTGCCAGCAGCTTTGGGACACGGGATTCACCCCTCCACTTT
TRBD1 TRBJ1-5 14 TRBV19 . CASSNQGARQPQHF TGTGCCAGTAGTAACCAGGGGGCTCGACAGCCCCAGCATTTT
. TRBJ2-3 17 TRBV15 . CATSPSVRTVGTDTQYF TGTGCCACCAGCCCCAGTGTGAGGACAGTCGGCACAGATACGCAGTATTTT
TRBD1 TRBJ2-3 16 TRBV5-4 . CASSPRTGTGDIAQYF TGTGCCAGCAGCCCACGCACGGGGACAGGAGATATTGCGCAGTATTTT
TRBD1 TRBJ1-6 18 TRBV14 . CASSQHSRDRGYNSPLHF TGTGCCAGCAGCCAACATTCCCGGGACAGGGGATATAATTCACCCCTCCACTTT
TRBD1 TRBJ1-2 13 TRBV2 . CASSLSGTGGNTF TGTGCCAGCTCACTCAGTGGGACAGGGGGCAACACCTTC
TRBD1 TRBJ2-7 13 TRBV2 . CACRTGFGSQQYF TGTGCCTGTCGGACAGGGTTCGGGTCCCAGCAGTACTTC
. TRBJ1-6 14 TRBV25-1 . CASSGGRSSSPLHF TGTGCCAGCAGTGGGGGGCGGAGTAGTTCACCCCTCCACTTT
. TRBJ1-1 13 TRBV7-9 . CASSPPRDTEAFF TGTGCCAGCAGCCCCCCTCGGGACACTGAAGCTTTCTTT
. TRBJ1-1 16 TRBV9 once CASNNLMGGRNTEAFF TGTGCCAGCAACAATCTGATGGGTGGGAGGAACACTGAAGCTTTCTTT
TRBD1 TRBJ2-1 17 TRBV6-2/TRBV6-3 . CASSYRVVGQGLNEQFF TGTGCCAGCAGTTACAGAGTAGTGGGACAGGGGCTCAATGAGCAGTTCTTC
. TRBJ1-2 14 TRBV19 . CASSLLPGLDGYTF TGTGCCAGTAGTCTTCTCCCAGGTCTGGATGGCTACACCTTC